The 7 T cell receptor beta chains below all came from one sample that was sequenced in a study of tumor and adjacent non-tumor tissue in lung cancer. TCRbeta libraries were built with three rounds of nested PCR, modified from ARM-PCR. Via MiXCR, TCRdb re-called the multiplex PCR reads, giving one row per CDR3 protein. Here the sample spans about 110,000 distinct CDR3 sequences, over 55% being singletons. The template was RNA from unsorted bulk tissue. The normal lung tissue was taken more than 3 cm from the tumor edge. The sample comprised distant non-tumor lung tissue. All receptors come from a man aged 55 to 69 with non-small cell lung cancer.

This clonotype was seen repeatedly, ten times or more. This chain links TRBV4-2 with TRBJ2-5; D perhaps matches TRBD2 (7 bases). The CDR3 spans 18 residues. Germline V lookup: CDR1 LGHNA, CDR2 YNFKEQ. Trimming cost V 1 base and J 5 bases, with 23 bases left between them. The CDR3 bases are TGTGCCAGCAGCCAAGGGATCGGGGGAGGGGGAATGGGTGAGACCCAGTACTTC. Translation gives CASSQGIGGGGMGETQYF.

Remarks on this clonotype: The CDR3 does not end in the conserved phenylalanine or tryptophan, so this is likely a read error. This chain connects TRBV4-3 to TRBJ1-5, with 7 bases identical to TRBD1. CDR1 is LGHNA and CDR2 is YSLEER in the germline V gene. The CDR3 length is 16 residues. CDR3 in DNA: TGCGCCAGCAGCCAAGACCTGACAGGGAGCAATGAGCCCCAGCATCTT. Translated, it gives CASSQDLTGSNEPQHL.

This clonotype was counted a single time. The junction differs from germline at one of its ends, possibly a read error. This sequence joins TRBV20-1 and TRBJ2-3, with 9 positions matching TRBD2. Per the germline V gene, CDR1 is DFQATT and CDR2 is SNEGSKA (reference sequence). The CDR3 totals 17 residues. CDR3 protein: CSARDHGSGSVPDRQYF. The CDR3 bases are TGCAGTGCTAGAGATCACGGTAGCGGGAGTGTTCCAGATAGGCAGTATTTT.

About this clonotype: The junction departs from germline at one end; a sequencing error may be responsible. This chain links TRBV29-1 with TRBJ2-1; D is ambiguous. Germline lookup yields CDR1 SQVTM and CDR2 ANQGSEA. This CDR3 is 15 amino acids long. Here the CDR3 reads CSVEGKYSSYDEKFF. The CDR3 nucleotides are TGCAGCGTTGAAGGTAAATACAGCTCCTACGATGAGAAGTTCTTC.

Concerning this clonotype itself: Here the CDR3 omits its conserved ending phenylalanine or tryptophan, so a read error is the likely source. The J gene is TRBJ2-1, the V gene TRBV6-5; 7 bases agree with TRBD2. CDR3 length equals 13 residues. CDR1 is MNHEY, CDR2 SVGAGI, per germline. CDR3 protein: CASSYGGINEQFL. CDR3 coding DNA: TGTGCCAGTAGTTACGGGGGGATCAATGAGCAGTTCCTC.

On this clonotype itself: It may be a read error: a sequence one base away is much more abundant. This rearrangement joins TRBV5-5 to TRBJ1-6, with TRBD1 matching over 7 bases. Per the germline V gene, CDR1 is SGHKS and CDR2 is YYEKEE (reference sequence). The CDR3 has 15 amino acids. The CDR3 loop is CASTGTVSVYSALHF. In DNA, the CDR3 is TGTGCCAGCACCGGGACAGTTTCTGTTTATTCAGCCCTCCACTTT.

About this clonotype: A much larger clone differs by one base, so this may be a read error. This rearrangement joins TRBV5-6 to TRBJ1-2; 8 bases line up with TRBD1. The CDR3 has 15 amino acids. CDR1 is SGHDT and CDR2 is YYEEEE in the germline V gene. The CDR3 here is CASLNRGRTNYVYTF. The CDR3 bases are TGTGCCAGCCTAAACAGGGGGAGAACTAACTATGTCTACACCTTC.